This TCR beta chain is drawn from a study of blood T cell repertoires in COVID-19. Study-wide context: Sources were T cells, B-cell-depleted T cells, or PBMCs; the material itself was cDNA or gDNA.

Original data processing: For nucleated cells, counts were estimated from reference gene primer amplification. Repertoires were generated with immunoSEQ multiplex PCR, while TCRdb's copy carries only in-frame clones and drops some. V, J and clone size were drawn from that table, and D and trimming were deduced from the DNA. The sample includes around 100,000 clones, approximately 85% seen only once; the top ten take under 8%. CDR3 size: 13 residues. Germline V gene lookup returns CDR1 MDHEN and CDR2 SYDVKM. With 7 bases clipped from V and 7 bases from J, the junction kept 9 bases outside the gene matches.

The genes are TRBV28 and TRBJ2-5; 7 bases map to TRBD1. The source is a man in his sixties or seventies with acute or convalescent COVID-19. Specimen: peripheral blood. The CDR3: CASKRQGVGTQYF. The CDR3 DNA reads as TGTGCCAGCAAACGACAGGGAGTCGGGACCCAGTACTTC.